A single sample gave rise to the 10 T cell receptor beta chains below, sequenced in a study of T cells in localized non-small cell lung cancer. Data came from immunoSEQ multiplex PCR; TCRdb stores just in-frame clones and leaves some out. The table lists tens of thousands of clones, about 83% of them singletons. The starting material was peripheral blood, obtained before any cancer treatment. These receptors originate from an older female donor with stage I lung adenocarcinoma.

The chain recombines TRBV11-2 with TRBJ1-1, with TRBD1 matching over 9 bases. The junction had 14 bases not matched to a gene; V was cut back by 2 bases and J by 13 bases. CDR3 length: 15 amino acids. CDR1 is SGHAT, CDR2 FQNNGV, per germline. The CDR3 is CASSLWSPGTGNVFF. DNA of the CDR3: TGTGCCAGCAGCTTATGGAGTCCGGGGACAGGGAATGTTTTCTTT.

The chain couples TRBV9 to TRBJ1-3; D is unresolved. The CDR3 covers 12 residues. V lost 1 base to trimming and J lost 2 bases, with 1 base between them. The germline V gene encodes CDR1 SGDLS and CDR2 YYNGEE. CDR3: CASSVTGNTIYF. The CDR3 nucleotides read TGTGCCAGCAGCGTAACTGGAAACACCATATATTTT. Together with reference TRBV9 and TRBJ1-3, the CDR3 gives the full variable domain: DSGVTQTPKHLITATGQRVTLRCSPRSGDLSVYWYQQSLDQGLQFLIQYYNGEERAKGNILERFSAQQFPDLHSELNLSSLELGDSALYFCASSVTGNTIYFGEGSWLTVV.

The chain uses TRBV29-1 and TRBJ1-2; D not certain. Trimming shortened V by 6 bases and J by 6 bases, and 14 bases separated the two germline ends. Germline V gene lookup returns CDR1 SQVTM and CDR2 ANQGSEA. This CDR3 has 12 amino acids. The CDR3: CSVWTGTDGYTF. The CDR3 DNA sequence: TGCAGCGTCTGGACGGGTACGGATGGCTACACCTTC.

This chain connects TRBV30 to TRBJ1-5; 8 positions agree with TRBD1. Unmatched junction bases numbered 4, after V lost 2 bases and J lost 1 base. The CDR3 length is 15 residues. Germline values: CDR1 GTSNPN, CDR2 SVGIG (reference sequence). The CDR3: CAWSSGGGSNQPQHF. Written as DNA, the CDR3 is TGTGCCTGGAGTTCAGGGGGCGGGAGCAATCAGCCCCAGCATTTT.

This rearrangement joins TRBV6-6 to TRBJ2-5; 8 bases are a match to TRBD1. Germline-derived CDR1 and CDR2 are MNHNY and SVGAGI (reference sequence). This CDR3 is 14 amino acids long. V lost 7 bases, J lost 4 bases, and 8 bases stayed unmatched. The CDR3 DNA reads as TGTGCCAGCAAACCTAGAACAGGGGGAGAGACCCAGTACTTC. It codes for CASKPRTGGETQYF.

The genes are TRBV18 and TRBJ1-2, with D unresolved. Germline lookup yields CDR1 KGHSH and CDR2 LQKENI. The CDR3 consists of 15 residues. V was clipped by 0 bases and J by 2 bases, with 10 bases between them. CDR3 protein: CASSPPSTPNYGYTF. The CDR3 DNA reads as TGTGCCAGCTCACCACCGTCGACCCCAAACTATGGCTACACCTTC.

The chain couples TRBV27 to TRBJ1-5; no definite D call. There are 14 residues in the CDR3. V gave up 3 bases and J gave up 1 base, with 7 bases separating them. The germline V gene has CDR1 MNHEY and CDR2 SMNVEV (reference sequence). CDR3 protein: CASSLRESNQPQHF. CDR3 bases: TGTGCCAGCAGTTTGAGGGAGAGCAATCAGCCCCAGCATTTT.

V usage is TRBV15 and J usage is TRBJ2-7; 9 bases are a match to TRBD2. Germline assignment: CDR1 LNHNV and CDR2 YYDKDF (reference sequence). The junction had 3 bases not matched to a gene; V was cut back by 0 bases and J by 3 bases. The CDR3 totals 15 residues. For the CDR3, the DNA is TGTGCCACCAGCAGAGAGGTGCGGGAGGGCTACGAGCAGTACTTC. This sequence encodes CATSREVREGYEQYF.

This clone has just a few counts. The V and J genes are TRBV6-1 and TRBJ1-1; 8 nucleotides agree with TRBD1. This CDR3 is built from 14 residues. Germline lookup yields CDR1 MNHNS and CDR2 SASEGT. The junction had 2 bases not matched to a gene; V was cut back by 4 bases and J by 1 base. The CDR3 protein is CASSGQGRNTEAFF. The CDR3 nucleotides are TGTGCCAGCAGTGGACAGGGGAGGAACACTGAAGCTTTCTTT.

J is TRBJ2-7 and V is TRBV18; no definite D call. Per germline, CDR1 KGHSH and CDR2 LQKENI. This CDR3 comprises 12 residues. V shed 5 bases and J shed 5 bases, with 10 bases lying between them. The CDR3 coding sequence is TGTGCCAGCTCAGGGTACGGTCACGAGCAGTACTTC. It yields the protein CASSGYGHEQYF.